These 27 T cell receptor beta chains originate from one sample sequenced in a study of human T cells and chemical hapten exposure. TCRdb reprocessed the RACE reads via MiXCR and lists one record per CDR3 protein. The table lists approximately 52,000 distinct CDR3 sequences, 8.5% to 10% of them singletons. The time point denotes: pre-sensitization, week 0. Treatment meaning: therapeutic diphenylcyclopropenone sensitization with weekly scalp DPC. Sequencing was performed on whole blood, taken in connection with sensitization to the hapten diphenylcyclopropenone (DPC). The receptors derive from a woman aged 40-49 years with alopecia areata. Some clones in this sample may be carry-over from other donors' samples.

This chain connects TRBV20-1 to TRBJ2-1; either TRBD1 or TRBD2 may supply D (6 bases each). V lost 3 bases, J lost 3 bases, and 12 bases lay in between. The CDR3 covers 14 residues. Germline assignment: CDR1 DFQATT and CDR2 SNEGSKA (reference sequence). This CDR3 is CSASGGASYNEQFF. CDR3 coding DNA: TGCAGTGCTAGCGGGGGCGCTAGCTACAATGAGCAGTTCTTC.

In its sample, this clonotype was seen many times. The chain recombines TRBV7-2 with TRBJ1-1; D gene uncertain. Germline V gene data show CDR1 as SGHTA and CDR2 as FQGNSA. The V end was cut by 4 bases, the J end by 7 bases, with 10 bases between. The CDR3 consists of 12 residues. The CDR3 is CASSSRVGEAFF. CDR3 nucleotide sequence: TGTGCCAGCAGCTCAAGAGTGGGTGAAGCTTTCTTT.

In this sample, this clonotype turned up many times. V is TRBV4-1 and J is TRBJ2-7, with 10 bases matching TRBD1. The CDR3 loop spans 17 amino acids. Germline V gene sequence: CDR1 MGHRA, CDR2 YSYEKL. Germline trimming cut 3 bases from V and 2 bases from J; bases unmatched to any gene: 10. CDR3 coding DNA: TGCGCCAGCAGCCATTACCGCCGGGGGACAGGGGCCTACGAGCAGTACTTC. Translation: CASSHYRRGTGAYEQYF.

This clonotype was seen repeatedly, ten times or more. The V gene is TRBV20-1, the J gene TRBJ2-7; 11 bases fit TRBD2. This CDR3 contains 16 residues. The J segment lost 3 bases and the V segment lost 0 bases, leaving 7 bases of the junction unmatched. CDR1 is DFQATT and CDR2 is SNEGSKA in the germline V gene (reference sequence). The CDR3 region is CSARDRELAGDYEQYF. CDR3 nucleotide sequence: TGCAGTGCTAGAGATCGGGAACTAGCGGGGGACTACGAGCAGTACTTC.

Regarding this clonotype: The junction departs from the called germline gene at one end, perhaps through a read error. This chain links TRBV9 with TRBJ2-3; perhaps TRBD1 as D (6 bases). Looked up from germline, CDR1 is SGDLS and CDR2 is YYNGEE. CDR3 length: 14 residues. The CDR3 loop is CASSVEGGSDTRYF. Here the CDR3 DNA reads TGTGCCAGCAGCGTAGAAGGGGGATCAGATACGCGGTATTTT. Using reference TRBV9 and TRBJ2-3 for the parts outside the CDR3, the full variable domain is DSGVTQTPKHLITATGQRVTLRCSPRSGDLSVYWYQQSLDQGLQFLIQYYNGEERAKGNILERFSAQQFPDLHSELNLSSLELGDSALYFCASSVEGGSDTRYFGPGTRLTVL.

This clonotype was counted a few times. V gene TRBV30 combines with J gene TRBJ1-1; no firm D call. The CDR3 loop spans 12 amino acids. Germline CDR1 GTSNPN, CDR2 SVGIG (reference sequence). V was trimmed by 5 bases and J by 3 bases, leaving 10 bases between them. This CDR3 reads CAWAGFYTEAFF. DNA for the CDR3: TGTGCCTGGGCGGGGTTCTACACTGAAGCTTTCTTT.

This clonotype has a count of ten or more. The chain links TRBV30 to TRBJ1-1, with 7 positions matching TRBD1. Germline loops: CDR1 GTSNPN, CDR2 SVGIG (reference sequence). CDR3 size: 14 residues. V gave up 8 bases and J gave up 0 bases; unmatched junction bases: 9. CDR3 region: CATDRGQMNTEAFF. CDR3 bases: TGTGCCACGGACCGGGGACAGATGAACACTGAAGCTTTCTTT.

The V call is TRBV2, the J call TRBJ2-7; D ambiguous. Germline V gene sequence: CDR1 SNHLY, CDR2 FYNNEI. This CDR3 contains 14 residues. V gave up 6 bases and J gave up 4 bases, with 16 bases separating them. For the CDR3, the DNA is TGTGCCAGCAGGCCCCCCCCACAGTCGTACGAGCAGTACTTC. Translating it yields CASRPPPQSYEQYF. The variable domain in full, with the rest retrieved from reference TRBV2 and TRBJ2-7, is EPEVTQTPSHQVTQMGQEVILRCVPISNHLYFYWYRQILGQKVEFLVSFYNNEISEKSEIFDDQFSVERPDGSNFTLKIRSTKLEDSAMYFCASRPPPQSYEQYFGPGTRLTVT.

This clonotype was recorded a few times. The V gene is TRBV27, the J gene TRBJ2-3; D is possibly TRBD2 (7 bases). Germline values: CDR1 MNHEY, CDR2 SMNVEV (reference sequence). The CDR3 runs 16 residues. V lost 5 bases, J lost 2 bases, and 17 bases lay in between. CDR3 bases: TGTGCCAGCAGTCTGGGGGGGCGGGGGACCACAGATACGCAGTATTTT. Encoded protein: CASSLGGRGTTDTQYF.

This clonotype was counted many times. The chain is built from TRBV3-1 and TRBJ2-3; 7 positions agree with TRBD2. The V gene end was trimmed by 2 bases and the J gene end by 5 bases; junction bases not matched to a gene: 7. This CDR3 is 15 amino acids long. CDR1 is LGHDT and CDR2 is YNNKEL in the germline V gene (reference sequence). As DNA, the CDR3 is TGTGCCAGCAGCCAACGTCGGGGGGTGATAGATACGCAGTATTTT. It translates to CASSQRRGVIDTQYF.

This rearrangement joins TRBV30 to TRBJ2-7; 9 bases match TRBD1. The germline gives CDR1 GTSNPN, CDR2 SVGIG (reference sequence). The length of the CDR3 is 14 residues. V was pared by 5 bases and J by 0 bases, with 5 bases of the junction left unmatched. The CDR3 DNA reads TGTGCCTGGGCCGGGACAGGGACCTCCTACGAGCAGTACTTC. This codes for CAWAGTGTSYEQYF.

Only a few counts were recorded for this clonotype. The chain is built from TRBV19 and TRBJ1-2; D is uncertain. The length of the CDR3 is 15 residues. Germline V gene lookup returns CDR1 LNHDA and CDR2 SQIVND (reference sequence). V was trimmed by 7 bases and J by 4 bases, leaving 19 bases between them. The CDR3 region is CASTLIVAGGYGYTF. CDR3 in DNA: TGTGCCAGTACCCTGATAGTAGCCGGCGGCTATGGCTACACCTTC.

The J gene is TRBJ2-4, the V gene TRBV7-9; the D gene is possibly TRBD2 (6 bases). Between the trimmed V and J ends, which lost 5 bases and 10 bases, there was a span of 15 bases. The CDR3 has 13 amino acids. Germline V gene sequence: CDR1 SEHNR, CDR2 FQNEAQ (reference sequence). CDR3 coding DNA: TGTGCCAGCAGCCCCCGACTAGATCGAATTCAGTACTTC. This encodes CASSPRLDRIQYF.

This clonotype was recorded at least ten times. The chain employs TRBV6-4 and TRBJ2-2; TRBD2 might be the D (6 bases). Germline V CDR1 and CDR2: MRHNA, SNTAGT. The V and J ends lost 5 bases and 3 bases respectively, with 10 bases between them. The CDR3 runs to 14 residues. In DNA form, the CDR3 reads TGTGCCAGCAGTACCCGCGGGGACACCGGGGAGCTGTTTTTT. Residues: CASSTRGDTGELFF.

This clonotype occurred many times. The rearrangement links TRBV7-3 to TRBJ2-3; 7 bases align to TRBD1. The J segment lost 2 bases and the V segment lost 5 bases, leaving 7 bases of the junction unmatched. The CDR3 extends over 15 amino acids. Germline V gene lookup returns CDR1 SGHTA and CDR2 FQGTGA. As DNA, the CDR3 is TGTGCCAGCAGCCGGAACAGGGGATCCACAGATACGCAGTATTTT. It specifies CASSRNRGSTDTQYF.

Turning to this clonotype: Germline is not matched at one junction end, which may reflect a read error. The chain employs TRBV7-2 and TRBJ1-6, with unresolved D. CDR3 size: 14 residues. The germline CDR1 and CDR2 sequences are SGHTA and FQGNSA. The CDR3 nucleotides read TGTGCCAGCGAGTTCCCGGGAGGGAATTCATCCCTCCACTTT. It encodes CASEFPGGNSSLHF.

In its sample, this clonotype was seen many times. The chain recombines TRBV9 with TRBJ1-6; D unresolved. The CDR3 is 15 amino acids. Per the germline V gene, CDR1 is SGDLS and CDR2 is YYNGEE. Trimming cost V 0 bases and J 7 bases, with 11 bases left between them. In nucleotides, the CDR3 is TGTGCCAGCAGCGTAGGGGGTAGGGAAAATTCACCCCTCCACTTT. Translating it yields CASSVGGRENSPLHF.

This clonotype was recorded many times. The V and J genes are TRBV2 and TRBJ2-1; tentative D call: TRBD2 (6 bases). V was pared by 8 bases and J by 4 bases, with 18 bases between. This CDR3 spans 15 amino acids. The germline V gene encodes CDR1 SNHLY and CDR2 FYNNEI. This CDR3 is CASGGNSAWYNEQFF. For the CDR3, the DNA is TGTGCCAGCGGGGGGAATTCGGCCTGGTACAATGAGCAGTTCTTC.

This clonotype was observed a handful of times. This chain links TRBV5-1 with TRBJ1-2; the D is unclear. CDR1 is SGHRS and CDR2 is YFSETQ in the germline V gene. Trimming pared 5 bases from V and 4 bases from J, leaving 15 bases between. This CDR3 contains 14 residues. CDR3 coding DNA: TGCGCCAGCAGGCCTCCAGAAAACCTCTATGGCTACACCTTC. Translated, it gives CASRPPENLYGYTF.

At least ten counts were recorded for this clonotype. This chain connects TRBV4-3 to TRBJ1-2; no clear D. V was trimmed by 0 bases and J by 3 bases, leaving 8 bases between them. The length of the CDR3 is 14 residues. CDR1 LGHNA and CDR2 YSLEER come from the germline V gene. CDR3 in amino acids: CASSQDGRDYGYTF. CDR3 coding DNA: TGCGCCAGCAGCCAAGATGGCAGAGACTATGGCTACACCTTC.

This clonotype was counted many times. The chain carries TRBV9 and TRBJ2-3; D may be TRBD2 (5 bases). Germline V gene data show CDR1 as SGDLS and CDR2 as YYNGEE. This CDR3 contains 14 residues. The V end was cut by 4 bases, the J end by 2 bases, with 11 bases between. The CDR3: CASSLEGDTDTQYF. As DNA, the CDR3 is TGTGCCAGCAGCCTTGAGGGTGACACAGATACGCAGTATTTT.

This clonotype was observed at least ten times. The rearrangement uses TRBV5-1 and TRBJ2-1; 7 bases line up with TRBD1. Trimming cost V 5 bases and J 4 bases; bases outside gene matches: 6. The CDR3 is 14 residues long. CDR1 is SGHRS and CDR2 is YFSETQ in the germline V gene. This CDR3 is CASSPGQSYNEQFF. The DNA of the CDR3 is TGCGCCAGCAGTCCGGGACAGTCATACAATGAGCAGTTCTTC.

This clonotype has more than one count but fewer than ten. The rearrangement joins TRBV12-3 or TRBV12-4 to TRBJ2-3, with 9 nucleotides matching TRBD2. V dropped 4 bases and J dropped 0; count of bases not matched to a gene: 20. The CDR3 length is 21 residues. Written as DNA, the CDR3 is TGTGCCAGCAGTTCGGTCTCTTGGGGACTAGCCGGGCGGGGTAGCACAGATACGCAGTATTTT. This codes for CASSSVSWGLAGRGSTDTQYF.

The genes are TRBV2 and TRBJ2-3; TRBD1 agrees at 8 bases. In germline, CDR1 is SNHLY, CDR2 FYNNEI. The CDR3 has 15 residues. J gave up 1 base and V 5 bases, and 5 bases lay outside the gene matches. CDR3 in DNA: TGTGCCAGCAGTCACGGGGACAGGCGCACAGATACGCAGTATTTT. The encoded protein is CASSHGDRRTDTQYF.

There are a few counts of this clonotype. This chain links TRBV6-5 with TRBJ1-2; D not resolved. Per the germline V gene, CDR1 is MNHEY and CDR2 is SVGAGI. The CDR3 is 14 amino acids. Trimming left V 6 bases short and J 4 bases short, with 15 bases between. The DNA for the CDR3 is TGTGCCAGCAGCCTTAGCCCCCGGAGCTATGGCTACACCTTC. Translated, it gives CASSLSPRSYGYTF.

This clonotype was recorded at least ten times. The CDR3 loop is CASSADSTGELFF. The CDR3 DNA sequence: TGTGCCAGCAGTGCGGACTCCACCGGGGAGCTGTTTTTT. The gene calls are TRBV6-4 and TRBJ2-2; perhaps TRBD2 as D (5 bases). The CDR3 consists of 13 residues. In germline, CDR1 is MRHNA, CDR2 SNTAGT. The ends were cut back, 4 bases at V and 4 bases at J, with 7 bases in the middle.

There are many counts of this clonotype. The rearrangement links TRBV11-1 to TRBJ1-1, with a weak D call TRBD1 (5 bases). Trimming stripped 1 base from V and 1 base from J, with 13 bases between. The CDR3 spans 16 residues. Per germline, CDR1 SGHAT and CDR2 FQDESV (reference sequence). CDR3 sequence reads: CASSLGIGTANTEAFF. DNA of the CDR3: TGTGCCAGCAGCTTAGGAATAGGGACGGCGAACACTGAAGCTTTCTTT.